This TCR beta chain stems from a study of cytomegalovirus exposure and HLA in healthy donors. Assay: immunoSEQ multiplex PCR; the TCRdb copy retains only in-frame clones and omits some. The sample contains 200,000 to 250,000 clones, approximately 82% of which appear only once. A roughly 120-subject validation cohort, separate from the 666-subject first cohort, supplied the donors. On this clone: The antigen is undetermined.

The CDR3 spans 15 residues. CDR1 is PRHDT and CDR2 is FYEKMQ in the germline V gene (reference sequence). V dropped 5 bases and J dropped 2; count of bases not matched to a gene: 5. Study findings and constraints: Rare TCR sequences predominated, though certain public TCRs were found in many donors.

The rearrangement uses TRBV13 and TRBJ2-3, with 9 bases that match TRBD2. The clonotype comes from a woman between 18 and 29 years old in good health and CMV-seronegative. Sequencing was done on a sample of PBMCs. The CDR3 protein is CASSPGGGDTDTQYF. The CDR3, as DNA: TGTGCCAGCAGCCCCGGCGGGGGGGACACAGATACGCAGTATTTT.